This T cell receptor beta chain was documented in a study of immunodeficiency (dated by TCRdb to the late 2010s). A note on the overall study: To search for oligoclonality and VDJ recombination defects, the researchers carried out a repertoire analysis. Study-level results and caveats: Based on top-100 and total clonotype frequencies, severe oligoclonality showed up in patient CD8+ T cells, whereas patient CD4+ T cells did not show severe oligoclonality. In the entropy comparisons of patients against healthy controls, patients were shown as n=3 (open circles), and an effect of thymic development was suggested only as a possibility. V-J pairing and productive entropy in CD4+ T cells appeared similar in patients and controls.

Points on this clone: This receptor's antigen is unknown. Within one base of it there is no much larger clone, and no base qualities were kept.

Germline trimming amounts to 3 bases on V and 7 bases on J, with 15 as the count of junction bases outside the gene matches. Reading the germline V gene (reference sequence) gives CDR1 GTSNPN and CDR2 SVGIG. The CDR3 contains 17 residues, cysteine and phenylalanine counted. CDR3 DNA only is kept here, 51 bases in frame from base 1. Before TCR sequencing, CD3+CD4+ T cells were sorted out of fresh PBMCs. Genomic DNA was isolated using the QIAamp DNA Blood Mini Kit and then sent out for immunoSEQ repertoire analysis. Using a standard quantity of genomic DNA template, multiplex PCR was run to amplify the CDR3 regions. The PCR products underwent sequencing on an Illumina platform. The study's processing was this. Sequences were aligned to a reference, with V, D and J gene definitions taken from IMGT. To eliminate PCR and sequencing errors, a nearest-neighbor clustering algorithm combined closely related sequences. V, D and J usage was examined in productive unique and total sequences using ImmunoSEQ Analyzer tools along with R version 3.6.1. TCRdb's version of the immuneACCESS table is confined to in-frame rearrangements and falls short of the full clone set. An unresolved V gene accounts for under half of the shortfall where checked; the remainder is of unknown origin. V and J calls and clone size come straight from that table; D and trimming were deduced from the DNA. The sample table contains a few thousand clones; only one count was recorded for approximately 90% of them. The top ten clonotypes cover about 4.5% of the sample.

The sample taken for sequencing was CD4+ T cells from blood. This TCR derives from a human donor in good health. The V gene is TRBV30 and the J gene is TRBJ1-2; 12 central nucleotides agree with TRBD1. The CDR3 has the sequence CAWRNLAGQGARGGYTF. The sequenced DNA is TGTGCCTGGAGAAATTTGGCGGGACAGGGGGCGCGAGGTGGCTACACCTTC.